The 8 T cell receptor beta chains reported below all come from one sample, sequenced in a study of identical twins. TCRdb re-derived calls from the 5' RACE reads in MiXCR, one entry per CDR3 protein. The repertoire holds approximately 670,000 distinct CDR3 sequences, roughly 6.2% seen once, with around 2% in the top ten. Sample: naive T cells sorted from blood. These receptors came from a man between 18 and 35 years old in good health.

On this clonotype: It is unclear where the CDR3 begins or ends on the DNA, so no DNA is shown, and the CDR3 is as TCRdb lists it. J is TRBJ2-1 and V is TRBV21-1. TRBV21-1 is noted as a pseudogene. Both ends counted, the CDR3 spans 17 residues. The CDR3 spells CASSKVGVGSSYNEQFF.

There are a few counts of this clonotype. This chain connects TRBV6-5 to TRBJ1-1; tentative D call: TRBD1 (5 bases). Germline assignment: CDR1 MNHEY and CDR2 SVGAGI. V lost 3 bases and J 6 bases, leaving 17 bases between the germline ends. The CDR3 loop spans 15 amino acids. The CDR3 is CASSYGDGLSPEAFF. In nucleotides, the CDR3 is TGTGCCAGCAGTTATGGGGACGGACTTTCTCCTGAAGCTTTCTTT.

This clonotype has at least ten counts. The chain combines TRBV7-2 with TRBJ2-7; D gene ambiguous. Germline V lookup: CDR1 SGHTA, CDR2 FQGNSA. Trimming took off 5 bases at V and 2 bases at J, with 13 bases between the two ends. The CDR3 consists of 14 residues. The CDR3 sequence is CASSQDPLAYEQYF. The DNA of the CDR3 is TGTGCCAGCAGCCAAGATCCCCTAGCCTACGAGCAGTACTTC.

This clonotype was seen repeatedly, ten times or more. This chain links TRBV29-1 with TRBJ2-7, with 7 bases aligning to TRBD1. The V gene end was trimmed by 6 bases and the J gene end by 0 bases; junction bases not matched to a gene: 8. CDR1 SQVTM and CDR2 ANQGSEA come from the germline V gene. The CDR3 covers 14 residues. The CDR3 region is CSVARDSTSYEQYF. For the CDR3, the DNA is TGCAGCGTGGCCAGGGACAGCACCTCCTACGAGCAGTACTTC.

This clonotype was observed at least ten times. V gene TRBV29-1 combines with J gene TRBJ2-1, with D unclear. Germline assignment: CDR1 SQVTM and CDR2 ANQGSEA. Trimming removed 7 bases from V and 6 bases from J, with 22 bases in between. The CDR3 loop spans 15 amino acids. CDR3 nucleotide sequence: TGCAGCGCGAACGCTCCTAGATTTTCGGGCAATGAGCAGTTCTTC. Its translation: CSANAPRFSGNEQFF.

The sample holds a few counts of this clonotype. The chain combines TRBV5-1 with TRBJ2-7; possibly TRBD1 for D (5 bases). V was pared by 4 bases and J by 5 bases, with 16 bases between. The CDR3 runs to 14 residues. Germline CDR1 SGHRS, CDR2 YFSETQ. The CDR3 region has the DNA TGCGCCAGCAGCCCAGCCAGGGTCGCAAACGAGCAGTACTTC. It translates to CASSPARVANEQYF.

This clonotype was picked up many times. The chain combines TRBV6-5 with TRBJ2-2; tentative D call: TRBD2 (5 bases). Germline CDR1 reads MNHEY; CDR2 reads SVGAGI. This CDR3 has 17 residues. The V end lost 1 base, the J end lost 3 bases, and 15 bases lay between the germline ends. DNA of the CDR3: TGTGCCAGCAGTTACTGGTCGGGAAAGGGTGACACCGGGGAGCTGTTTTTT. Translated: CASSYWSGKGDTGELFF.

The rearrangement uses TRBV2 and TRBJ2-7; D uncertain. The ends were cut back, 6 bases at V and 6 bases at J, with 9 bases in the middle. This CDR3 contains 11 residues. Germline values: CDR1 SNHLY, CDR2 FYNNEI. The CDR3 protein is CASRLGTEQYF. The CDR3 nucleotides are TGTGCCAGCAGGTTGGGAACCGAGCAGTACTTC.